This T cell receptor (beta chain) emerged from a study of blood T cells in healthy people across ages. The CDR3 is made up of 13 amino acids. V shed 7 bases and J shed 4 bases, with 16 bases lying between them. In germline, CDR1 is DFQATT, CDR2 SNEGSKA (reference sequence). PCR was performed a second time for about 7 to 12 cycles using a sample-barcoded 5' primer and a J-beta primer mix. A single record per CDR3 protein comes from TCRdb applying MiXCR to the 5' RACE reads. In the table there are around 1,600,000 distinct CDR3 sequences, 35% to 45% of which are singletons. This clonotype was seen more than once but under ten times.

The chain joins TRBV20-1 to TRBJ1-2, with D unresolved. The sample consisted of blood. The sequence came from a woman aged 18-35 years in good health. The CDR3 here is CSVQIPLLYGYTF. CDR3 sequence (DNA): TGCAGTGTCCAGATACCACTCCTCTATGGCTACACCTTC.